This T cell receptor (beta chain) was retrieved from a study of T-cell reconstitution after alpha-beta-depleted transplantation in children. Overall study results and limits: Two months or so post-transplant, alpha-beta T cells reportedly derived from several hundred expanded graft clones. Fresh T-cell production supplied most of the T-cell counts and diversity seen one year after transplant.

Unique molecular identifiers featured in how the TCRbeta library was prepared. TCRdb re-called the PCR reads with MiXCR, one entry per CDR3 protein. This sample yields approximately 1,000,000 distinct CDR3 sequences, of which roughly 29% are seen a single time; roughly 28% belongs to the top ten. This clonotype was detected once. As yet, its antigen is unknown. V was clipped by 0 bases and J by 3 bases; unmatched bases: 5. Germline assignment: CDR1 SGHRS and CDR2 YFSETQ. This CDR3 has 16 residues. Sample: PBMCs, mostly from graft donor cells, taken 360 days after TCRalphabeta/CD19-depleted stem cell transplant. The chain has TRBV5-1 and TRBJ2-2; 7 bases fit TRBD2. The clonotype comes from a boy under two years old who had a stem cell transplant for SCID, so the T cells may come from the graft donor. CDR3 in amino acids: CASSLVGGGDTGELFF. DNA of the CDR3: TGCGCCAGCAGCTTGGTTGGCGGGGGAGACACCGGGGAGCTGTTTTTT.